One and the same sample provided the 19 T cell receptor beta chains below, sequenced in a study of blood T cells in healthy people across ages (dated by TCRdb to 2014 to 2015). To prepare the library, 5' RACE was applied. Sequenced on an Illumina HiSeq 2500. The second PCR ran for about 6 to 11 cycles and used a J-beta primer mix along with a sample-barcoded 5' primer. The public reads were reprocessed in TCRdb via fastp at Q25 and MiXCR, keeping in-frame beta chains. Here each entry gathers all rows of one CDR3 protein and keeps the most common genes and DNA. The sample table records 1 million or so distinct CDR3 sequences; under 30% of these occur just once. The top ten constitute approximately 0.79% of the sample. These data were also reused for a study on T cells of mothers and their children.

Input material: blood. The receptors shown here come from a girl aged 2 to 9 in good health.

This clonotype has only a few counts. The CDR3 is CASSLSAESNIQYF. CDR3 coding DNA: TGTGCCAGCAGTTTATCGGCAGAATCAAACATTCAGTACTTC. The genes are TRBV27 and TRBJ2-4; D not resolved. This CDR3 contains 14 residues. Germline V gene data show CDR1 as MNHEY and CDR2 as SMNVEV (reference sequence). V was clipped by 0 bases and J by 6 bases, with 9 bases between them.

This chain uses TRBV25-1 with TRBJ2-5; D gene unclear. The better agreement between TRBJ2-1 and the DNA end casts doubt on the J call. The CDR3 runs to 15 residues. The germline CDR1 and CDR2 sequences are MGHDK and SYGVNS. CDR3 DNA sequence: TGTGCCAGCAGTGTAGGTCCCCTCTCAAACAATGAGCAGTTCTTC. It translates to CASSVGPLSNNEQFF.

This clonotype was counted a few times. The chain carries TRBV11-3 and TRBJ2-3, with D possibly being TRBD1 (6 bases). Trimming left V 5 bases short and J 0 bases short, with 15 bases between. This CDR3 contains 16 residues. Germline V lookup: CDR1 SGHNT, CDR2 YENEEA. CDR3 sequence: CASSARTAASTDTQYF. The CDR3 coding sequence is TGTGCCAGCAGCGCCCGGACAGCAGCTAGCACAGATACGCAGTATTTT. The variable domain in full, with the rest retrieved from reference TRBV11-3 and TRBJ2-3, is EAGVVQSPRYKIIEKKQPVAFWCNPISGHNTLYWYLQNLGQGPELLIRYENEEAVDDSQLPKDRFSAERLKGVDSTLKIQPAELGDSAVYLCASSARTAASTDTQYFGPGTRLTVL.

The rearrangement uses TRBV5-5 and TRBJ1-4; 8 bases align to TRBD1. This CDR3 has 14 amino acids. The ends lost 4 bases at V and 5 bases at J; junction bases unmatched: 4. From germline, CDR1 is SGHKS and CDR2 YYEKEE (reference sequence). The CDR3 loop is CASSARQGNEKLFF. CDR3 sequence (DNA): TGTGCCAGCAGCGCCAGACAGGGGAATGAAAAACTGTTTTTT.

This clonotype was counted only a few times. V and J are TRBV28 and TRBJ1-2; D possibly corresponds to TRBD1 (5 bases). V was pared by 7 bases and J by 6 bases, with 12 bases between. CDR3 length equals 12 residues. Germline V lookup: CDR1 MDHEN, CDR2 SYDVKM. This CDR3 is CASMGGGHGYTF. The CDR3 nucleotides are TGTGCCAGCATGGGGGGAGGTCATGGCTACACCTTC.

This clonotype showed up just a few times. The chain carries TRBV28 and TRBJ2-1; D is possibly TRBD2 (5 bases). TRBJ2-7 matches the DNA end more closely, so the J call is doubtful. This CDR3 region has 14 residues. The germline V gene encodes CDR1 MDHEN and CDR2 SYDVKM. The CDR3 spells CASSVRETPYEQYF. The CDR3 region has the DNA TGTGCCAGCAGTGTCCGGGAAACCCCCTACGAGCAGTACTTC.

This clonotype was recorded a few times. The chain joins TRBV27 to TRBJ1-2; D possibly corresponds to TRBD1 (5 bases). With 0 bases removed from V and 6 bases from J, the gap between germline ends came to 11 bases. The germline CDR1 and CDR2 sequences are MNHEY and SMNVEV (reference sequence). The CDR3 loop spans 14 amino acids. CDR3 sequence: CASSLSSGGDGYTF. The CDR3 DNA follows: TGTGCCAGCAGTTTATCATCGGGAGGGGATGGCTACACCTTC.

This chain joins TRBV3-1 and TRBJ2-5, with D possibly matching TRBD2 (7 bases). The CDR3 has 16 amino acids. Trimming removed 3 bases at V and 3 bases at J, with 17 bases between. Germline CDR1 reads LGHDT; CDR2 reads YNNKEL (reference sequence). CDR3 amino acids: CASSHPRGGSEETQYF. In DNA form, the CDR3 reads TGTGCCAGCAGCCACCCCAGGGGCGGGAGCGAAGAGACCCAGTACTTC.

This clonotype was counted a few times. The rearrangement joins TRBV7-3 to TRBJ2-1, with D maybe TRBD2 (6 bases). V lost 5 bases and J lost 7, with 21 bases in between. CDR1 and CDR2 from the germline V gene are SGHTA and FQGTGA. This CDR3 has 16 residues. The CDR3 DNA follows: TGTGCCAGCAGCCCTACCGGGACTGGACACGGTAATGAGCAGTTCTTC. Translated, it gives CASSPTGTGHGNEQFF.

This clonotype was counted a few times. This CDR3 reads CASSPRQGTAPLHF. The CDR3 bases are TGTGCCAGCAGCCCCCGGCAGGGAACAGCACCCCTCCACTTT. The chain carries TRBV11-2 and TRBJ1-6, with D tentatively TRBD1 (5 bases). CDR1 SGHAT and CDR2 FQNNGV come from the germline V gene. The CDR3 length is 14 residues. V lost 5 bases to trimming and J lost 11 bases, with 16 bases between them.

The chain couples TRBV4-3 to TRBJ1-4, with no clear D. CDR1 LGHNA and CDR2 YSLEER come from the germline V gene. V lost 4 bases, J lost 0 bases, and 12 bases lay in between. CDR3 length equals 16 residues. The CDR3 DNA is TGCGCCAGCAGCCTACAACCGGAGGCAACTAATGAAAAACTGTTTTTT. Its protein is CASSLQPEATNEKLFF.

In its sample, this clonotype was seen a few times. This sequence joins TRBV28 and TRBJ2-7; D possibly matches TRBD1 or TRBD2 (7 bases each). CDR3 length: 15 amino acids. Trimming cost V 5 bases and J 5 bases, with 19 bases left between them. The germline V gene has CDR1 MDHEN and CDR2 SYDVKM. In nucleotides, the CDR3 is TGTGCCAGCAGTCCCCAGCGGGACAGAACCCACGAGCAGTACTTC. Translating it yields CASSPQRDRTHEQYF.

For this clonotype: This may be a read error: a much more frequent sequence differs by one nucleotide. In this CDR3 the conserved last residue, phenylalanine or tryptophan, is missing, so a read error is likely. V usage is TRBV7-2 and J usage is TRBJ2-3; 10 bases fit TRBD2. Germline-derived CDR1 and CDR2 are SGHTA and FQGNSA. The CDR3 spans 18 residues. The trim removed 1 base at V and 0 bases at J, leaving 7 bases unmatched. The chain's CDR3 is CASSLGSLAGASTDTQYS. CDR3 DNA: TGTGCCAGCAGCTTAGGTTCGCTAGCGGGGGCCAGCACAGATACGCAGTATTCT.

V gene TRBV20-1 combines with J gene TRBJ2-5; D is uncertain. Per germline, CDR1 DFQATT and CDR2 SNEGSKA (reference sequence). V lost 4 bases to trimming and J lost 0 bases, with 6 bases between them. The CDR3 is 12 residues long. The CDR3 here is CSANEYQETQYF. CDR3 bases: TGCAGTGCTAACGAGTACCAAGAGACCCAGTACTTC.

This clonotype has just a few counts. As DNA, the CDR3 is TGCGCCAGCAGCCAAGATCGGTACGCAGGGGATAATGAAAAACTGTTTTTT. Translated: CASSQDRYAGDNEKLFF. The V and J genes are TRBV4-3 and TRBJ1-4; perhaps TRBD1 as D (6 bases). V dropped 0 bases and J dropped 4 bases, with 15 bases sitting between them. The CDR3 loop spans 17 amino acids. CDR1 and CDR2 from the germline V gene are LGHNA and YSLEER.

This clonotype has a handful of counts. J is TRBJ2-5 and V is TRBV20-1; unclear D gene. The closer fit of TRBJ2-7 to the DNA end suggests the J call may be wrong. The CDR3 loop spans 15 amino acids. Germline lookup yields CDR1 DFQATT and CDR2 SNEGSKA (reference sequence). CDR3 loop: CSARDRSGLDYEQYF. The CDR3 DNA reads as TGCAGTGCTAGAGACCGGAGTGGGCTGGACTACGAGCAGTACTTC.

The table lists this clonotype with a few counts. V and J are TRBV27 and TRBJ2-7; 12 bases fit TRBD2. With V trimmed by 6 bases and J by 7 bases, 13 bases remained unmatched. CDR1 and CDR2 from the germline V gene are MNHEY and SMNVEV (reference sequence). The CDR3 spans 16 residues. CDR3 residues: CASRSSLAGGPKEQYF. The CDR3, as DNA: TGTGCCAGCAGATCCTCTCTAGCGGGAGGGCCTAAAGAGCAGTACTTC.

Notes on this clonotype: Germline is not matched at one junction end, which may reflect a read error. The chain links TRBV20-1 to TRBJ2-7, with D tentatively TRBD1 or TRBD2 (6 bases each). There are 14 residues in the CDR3. Germline lookup yields CDR1 DFQATT and CDR2 SNEGSKA (reference sequence). The CDR3 DNA follows: TGCGGTGCTTATCAGGGGCTGGGGGGCTACGAGCAGTACTTC. Translated, it gives CGAYQGLGGYEQYF.

Only a few counts were recorded for this clonotype. The V and J genes are TRBV7-9 and TRBJ2-5; 13 bases are a match to TRBD2. The last part of the DNA fits TRBJ2-7 better; the J call may be wrong. Looked up from germline, CDR1 is SEHNR and CDR2 is FQNEAQ (reference sequence). The CDR3 covers 17 residues. This chain's CDR3 is CASSSRTSGGQSYEQYF. The DNA for the CDR3 is TGTGCCAGCAGCTCCCGGACTAGCGGGGGCCAATCCTACGAGCAGTACTTC.